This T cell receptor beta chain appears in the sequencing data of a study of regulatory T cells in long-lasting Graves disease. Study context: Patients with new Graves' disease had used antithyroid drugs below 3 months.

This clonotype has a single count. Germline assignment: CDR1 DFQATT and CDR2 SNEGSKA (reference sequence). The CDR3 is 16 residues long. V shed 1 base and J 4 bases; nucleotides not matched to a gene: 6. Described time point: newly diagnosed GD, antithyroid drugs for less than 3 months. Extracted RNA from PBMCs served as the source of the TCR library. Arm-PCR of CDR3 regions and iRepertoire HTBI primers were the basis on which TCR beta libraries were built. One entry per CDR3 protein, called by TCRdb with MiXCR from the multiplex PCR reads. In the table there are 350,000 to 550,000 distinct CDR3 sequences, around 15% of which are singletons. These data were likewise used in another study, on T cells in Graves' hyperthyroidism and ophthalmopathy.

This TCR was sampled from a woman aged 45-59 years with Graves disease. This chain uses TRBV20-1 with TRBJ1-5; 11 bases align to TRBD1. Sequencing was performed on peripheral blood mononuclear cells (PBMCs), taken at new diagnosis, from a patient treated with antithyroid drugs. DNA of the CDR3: TGCAGTGCTAGAGCGCCGGGACAGGGGGTTAATCAGCCCCAGCATTTT. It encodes CSARAPGQGVNQPQHF.